This T cell receptor beta chain was retrieved from a study of CD8 T cells in Susac syndrome. Random hexamers were used to reverse transcribe roughly 0.45 to 1 ug of RNA. Amplification of TCR beta CDR3 used immunoSEQ multiplex PCR across 54 Vbeta and 13 Jbeta. TCRdb reprocessed the immunoSEQ multiplex PCR reads with MiXCR, giving one entry per CDR3 protein. The profile covers 140,000 or so distinct CDR3 sequences, with approximately 95% appearing a single time and over 0.07% taken by the ten largest. Sequencing targeted TCR beta in blood CD8+ and CD4+ T cells. Purification of the CD8+ and CD4+ T cells relied on negative isolation, and TEMRA cells underwent FACS enrichment. Remarks on this clonotype: Germline is not matched at one junction end, which may reflect a read error.

The source material was CD4+ T cells from PBMCs. The receptor comes from a human donor in good health.

The CDR3 reads CSATTTLKEIQYF. CDR3 coding DNA: TGCAGCGCTACTACGACTCTTAAAGAGATCCAGTACTTC. This rearrangement joins TRBV29-1 to TRBJ2-5; unclear D gene. Germline-derived CDR1 and CDR2 are SQVTM and ANQGSEA. This CDR3 contains 13 residues. Based on the CDR3 plus reference TRBV29-1 and TRBJ2-5, the full variable domain is SAVISQKPSRDICQRGTSLTIQCQVDSQVTMMFWYRQQPGQSLTLIATANQGSEATYESGFVIDKFPISRPNLTFSTLTVSNMSPEDSSIYLCSATTTLKEIQYFGPGTRLLVL.